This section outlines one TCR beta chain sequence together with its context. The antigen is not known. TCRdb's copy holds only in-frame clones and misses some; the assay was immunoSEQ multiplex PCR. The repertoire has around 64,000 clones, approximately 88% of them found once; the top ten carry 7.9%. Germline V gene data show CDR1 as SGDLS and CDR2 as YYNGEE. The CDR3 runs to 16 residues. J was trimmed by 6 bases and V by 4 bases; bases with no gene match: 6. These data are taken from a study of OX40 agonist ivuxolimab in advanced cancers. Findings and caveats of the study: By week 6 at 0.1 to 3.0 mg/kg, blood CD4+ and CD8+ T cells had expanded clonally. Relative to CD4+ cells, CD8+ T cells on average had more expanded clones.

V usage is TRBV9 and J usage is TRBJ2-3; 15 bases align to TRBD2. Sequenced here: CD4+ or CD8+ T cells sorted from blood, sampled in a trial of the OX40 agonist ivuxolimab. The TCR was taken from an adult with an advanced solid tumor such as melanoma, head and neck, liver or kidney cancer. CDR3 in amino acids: CASSFGLAGGSDTQYF. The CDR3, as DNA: TGTGCCAGCAGCTTCGGACTAGCGGGAGGGAGTGATACGCAGTATTTT. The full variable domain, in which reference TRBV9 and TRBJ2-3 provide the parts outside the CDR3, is DSGVTQTPKHLITATGQRVTLRCSPRSGDLSVYWYQQSLDQGLQFLIQYYNGEERAKGNILERFSAQQFPDLHSELNLSSLELGDSALYFCASSFGLAGGSDTQYFGPGTRLTVL.